This T cell receptor beta chain appears in the sequencing data of a study of cytomegalovirus exposure and HLA in healthy donors. A note on this clone: Its antigen is as yet unknown.

Findings of the study overall: Later findings reportedly placed an Asian-associated ancestry cluster below the roughly 700-donor mean for N-insertions. Later on, an analysis found that several of the most significant clusters appeared to be linked to common viral pathogens, which included parvovirus B19. Roughly uniform sequencing depth across donors was assumed, possibly incorrectly.

Trimming removed 11 bases at V and 7 bases at J, with 15 bases between. Germline V gene lookup returns CDR1 MDHEN and CDR2 SYDVKM. This CDR3 contains 13 residues. PCR was performed using 60 Vbeta and 13 Jbeta primers. Method: immunoSEQ multiplex PCR; TCRdb's copy keeps in-frame clones and lacks some. The sample includes hundreds of thousands of clones, roughly 80% seen only once; the top ten take 2.5% to 3.5%. Sequenced sample: PBMCs. The chain links TRBV28 to TRBJ1-6, with D perhaps matching TRBD1 (6 bases). This receptor was taken from a man under 40 in good health and CMV-seronegative. The DNA for the CDR3 is TGTGCCGGGGGGGCAGGGGCAAATTCACCCCTCCACTTT. Encoded protein: CAGGAGANSPLHF.